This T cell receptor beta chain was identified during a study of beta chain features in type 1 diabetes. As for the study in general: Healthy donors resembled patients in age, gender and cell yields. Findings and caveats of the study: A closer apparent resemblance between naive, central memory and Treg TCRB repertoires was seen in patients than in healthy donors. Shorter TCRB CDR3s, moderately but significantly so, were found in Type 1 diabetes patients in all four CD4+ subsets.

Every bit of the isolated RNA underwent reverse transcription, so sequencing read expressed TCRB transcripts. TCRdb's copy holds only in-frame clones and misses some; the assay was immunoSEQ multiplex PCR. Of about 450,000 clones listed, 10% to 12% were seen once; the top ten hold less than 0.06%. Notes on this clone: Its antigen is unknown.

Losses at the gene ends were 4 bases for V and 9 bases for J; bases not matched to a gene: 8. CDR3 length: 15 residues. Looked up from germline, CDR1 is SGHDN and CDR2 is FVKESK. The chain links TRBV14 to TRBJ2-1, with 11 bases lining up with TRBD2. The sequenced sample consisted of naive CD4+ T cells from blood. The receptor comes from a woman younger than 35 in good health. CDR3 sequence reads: CASSPGLADRGEQFF. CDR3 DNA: TGTGCCAGCAGCCCGGGACTAGCGGACAGGGGTGAGCAGTTCTTC. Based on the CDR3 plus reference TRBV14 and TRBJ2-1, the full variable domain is EAGVTQFPSHSVIEKGQTVTLRCDPISGHDNLYWYRRVMGKEIKFLLHFVKESKQDESGMPNNRFLAERTGGTYSTLKVQPAELEDSGVYFCASSPGLADRGEQFFGPGTRLTVL.